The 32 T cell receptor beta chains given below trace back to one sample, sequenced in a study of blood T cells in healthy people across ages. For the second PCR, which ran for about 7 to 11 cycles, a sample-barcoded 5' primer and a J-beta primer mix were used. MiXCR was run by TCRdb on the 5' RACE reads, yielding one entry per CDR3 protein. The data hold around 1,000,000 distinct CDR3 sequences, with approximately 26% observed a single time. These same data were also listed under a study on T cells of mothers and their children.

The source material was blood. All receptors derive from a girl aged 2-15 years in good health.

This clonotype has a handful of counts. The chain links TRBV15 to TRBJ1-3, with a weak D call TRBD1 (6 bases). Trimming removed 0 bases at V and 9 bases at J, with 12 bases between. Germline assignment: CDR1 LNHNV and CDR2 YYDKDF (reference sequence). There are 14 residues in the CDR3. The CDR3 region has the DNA TGTGCCACCAGCAGAGATCGAGGGGGGAGCACCATATATTTT. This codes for CATSRDRGGSTIYF. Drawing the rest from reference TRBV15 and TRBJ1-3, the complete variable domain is DAMVIQNPRYQVTQFGKPVTLSCSQTLNHNVMYWYQQKSSQAPKLLFHYYDKDFNNEADTPDNFQSRRPNTSFCFLDIRSPGLGDTAMYLCATSRDRGGSTIYFGEGSWLTVV.

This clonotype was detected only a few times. CDR3 nucleotide sequence: TGTGCCAGCAGTTGGGACAGCGCTGGAGCACTAGCCAAAAACATTCAGTACTTC. The encoded protein is CASSWDSAGALAKNIQYF. The V gene is TRBV2, the J gene TRBJ2-4, with 7 bases matching TRBD1. The germline CDR1 and CDR2 sequences are SNHLY and FYNNEI. This CDR3 is 18 amino acids long. The ends lost 5 bases at V and 0 bases at J; junction bases unmatched: 13.

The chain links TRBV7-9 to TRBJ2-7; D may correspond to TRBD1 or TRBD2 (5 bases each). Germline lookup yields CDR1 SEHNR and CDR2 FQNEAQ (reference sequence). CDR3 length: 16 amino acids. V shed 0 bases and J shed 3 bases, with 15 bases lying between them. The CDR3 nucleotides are TGTGCCAGCAGCTTAGCCCCCGGGACGGTTTTCTACGAGCAGTACTTC. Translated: CASSLAPGTVFYEQYF.

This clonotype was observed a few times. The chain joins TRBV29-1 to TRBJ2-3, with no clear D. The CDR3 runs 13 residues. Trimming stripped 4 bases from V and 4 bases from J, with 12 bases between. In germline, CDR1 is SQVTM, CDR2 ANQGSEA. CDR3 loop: CSVAKLGSDTQYF. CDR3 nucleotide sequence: TGCAGCGTTGCGAAGCTGGGGTCAGATACGCAGTATTTT.

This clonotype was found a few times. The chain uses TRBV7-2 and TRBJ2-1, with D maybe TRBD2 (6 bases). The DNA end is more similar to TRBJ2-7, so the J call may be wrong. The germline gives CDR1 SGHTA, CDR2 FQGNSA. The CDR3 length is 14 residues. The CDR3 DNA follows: TGTGCCAGCACCAAAGGAGGACTAATCTACGAGCAGTACTTC. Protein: CASTKGGLIYEQYF.

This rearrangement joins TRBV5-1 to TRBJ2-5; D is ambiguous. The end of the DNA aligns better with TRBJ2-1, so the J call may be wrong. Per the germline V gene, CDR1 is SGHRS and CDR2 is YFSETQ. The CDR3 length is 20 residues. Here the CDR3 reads CASSLVFVTSTPRYYNEQFF. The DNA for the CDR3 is TGCGCCAGCAGCTTGGTGTTCGTGACCTCCACCCCCAGATATTACAATGAGCAGTTCTTC.

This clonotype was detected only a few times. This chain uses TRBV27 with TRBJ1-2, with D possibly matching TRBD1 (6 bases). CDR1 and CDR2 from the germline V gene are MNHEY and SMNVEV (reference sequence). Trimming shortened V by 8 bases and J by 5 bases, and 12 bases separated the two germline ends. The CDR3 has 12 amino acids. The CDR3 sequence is CASYTGTYGYTF. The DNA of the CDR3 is TGTGCCAGCTACACCGGGACATATGGCTACACCTTC.

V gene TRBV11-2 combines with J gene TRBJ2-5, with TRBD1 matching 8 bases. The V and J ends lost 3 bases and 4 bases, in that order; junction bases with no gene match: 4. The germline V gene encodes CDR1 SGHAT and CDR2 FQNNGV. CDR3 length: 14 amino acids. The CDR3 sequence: CASSFDRGTETQYF. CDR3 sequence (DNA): TGTGCCAGCAGCTTCGACAGGGGAACAGAGACCCAGTACTTC.

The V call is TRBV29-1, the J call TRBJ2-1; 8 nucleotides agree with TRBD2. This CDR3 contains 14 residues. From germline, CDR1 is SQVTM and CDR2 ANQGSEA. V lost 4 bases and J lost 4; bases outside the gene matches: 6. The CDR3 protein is CSVGTSRSYNEQFF. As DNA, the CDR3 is TGCAGCGTTGGGACTAGCAGGTCTTACAATGAGCAGTTCTTC.

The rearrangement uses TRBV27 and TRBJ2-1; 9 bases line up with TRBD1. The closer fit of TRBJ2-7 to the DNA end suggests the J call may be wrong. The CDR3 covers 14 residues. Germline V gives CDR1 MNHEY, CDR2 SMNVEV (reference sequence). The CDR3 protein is CASRNRGRTYEQYF. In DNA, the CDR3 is TGTGCCAGCCGGAACAGGGGGCGCACCTACGAGCAGTACTTC.

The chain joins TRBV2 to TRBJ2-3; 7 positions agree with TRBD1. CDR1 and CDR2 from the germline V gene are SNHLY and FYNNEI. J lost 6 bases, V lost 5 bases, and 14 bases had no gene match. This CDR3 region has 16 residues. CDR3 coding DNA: TGTGCCAGCAGTCCTCGAGGGGACAGTGGGCGGGATACGCAGTATTTT. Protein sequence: CASSPRGDSGRDTQYF.

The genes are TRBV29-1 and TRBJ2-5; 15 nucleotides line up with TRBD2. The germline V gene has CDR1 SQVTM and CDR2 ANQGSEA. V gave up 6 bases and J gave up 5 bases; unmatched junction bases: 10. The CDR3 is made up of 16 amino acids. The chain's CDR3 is CSVPGLAGGTVETQYF. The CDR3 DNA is TGCAGCGTGCCGGGACTAGCGGGGGGAACGGTTGAGACCCAGTACTTC.

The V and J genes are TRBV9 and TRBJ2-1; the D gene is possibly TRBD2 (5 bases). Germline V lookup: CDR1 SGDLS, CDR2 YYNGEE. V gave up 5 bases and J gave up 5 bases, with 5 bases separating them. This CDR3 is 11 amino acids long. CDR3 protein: CASRTNNEQFF. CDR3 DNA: TGTGCCAGCAGGACTAACAATGAGCAGTTCTTC.

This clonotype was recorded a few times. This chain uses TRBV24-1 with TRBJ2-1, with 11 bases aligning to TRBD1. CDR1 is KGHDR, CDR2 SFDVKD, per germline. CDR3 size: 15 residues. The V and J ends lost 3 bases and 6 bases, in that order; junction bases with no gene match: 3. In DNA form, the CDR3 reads TGTGCCACCAGTGATCCGGGACAGGGGGGCAATGAGCAGTTCTTC. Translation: CATSDPGQGGNEQFF.

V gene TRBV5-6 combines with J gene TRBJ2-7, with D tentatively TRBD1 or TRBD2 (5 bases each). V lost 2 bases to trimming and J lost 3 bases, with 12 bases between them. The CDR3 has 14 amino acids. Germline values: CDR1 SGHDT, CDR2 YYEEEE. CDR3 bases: TGTGCCAGCAGCTTCTGGGACCGATACTACGAGCAGTACTTC. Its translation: CASSFWDRYYEQYF.

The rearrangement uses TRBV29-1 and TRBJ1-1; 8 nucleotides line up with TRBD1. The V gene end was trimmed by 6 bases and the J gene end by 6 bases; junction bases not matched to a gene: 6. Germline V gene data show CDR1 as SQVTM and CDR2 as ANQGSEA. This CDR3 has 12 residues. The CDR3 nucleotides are TGCAGCGTGGCAACAGGGGGACCTGAAGCTTTCTTT. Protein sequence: CSVATGGPEAFF.

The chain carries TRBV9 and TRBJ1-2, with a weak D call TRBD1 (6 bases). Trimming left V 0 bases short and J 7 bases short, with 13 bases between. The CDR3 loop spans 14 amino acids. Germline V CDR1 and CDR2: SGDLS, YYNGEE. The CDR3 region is CASSVAGALGGYTF. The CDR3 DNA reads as TGTGCCAGCAGCGTAGCAGGGGCGTTGGGTGGCTACACCTTC.

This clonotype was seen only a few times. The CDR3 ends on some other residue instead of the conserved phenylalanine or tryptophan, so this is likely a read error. The CDR3 coding sequence is TGTGCCAGCGCCCAAGGAGGGGGGACCCCCGGGGAGCTGTTTCTT. Translating gives CASAQGGGTPGELFL. This sequence joins TRBV11-3 and TRBJ2-2; D possibly uses TRBD1 or TRBD2 (6 bases each). This CDR3 has 15 amino acids. CDR1 is SGHNT, CDR2 YENEEA, per germline. V was shortened by 8 bases and J by 6 bases, with 19 bases between the two germline ends.

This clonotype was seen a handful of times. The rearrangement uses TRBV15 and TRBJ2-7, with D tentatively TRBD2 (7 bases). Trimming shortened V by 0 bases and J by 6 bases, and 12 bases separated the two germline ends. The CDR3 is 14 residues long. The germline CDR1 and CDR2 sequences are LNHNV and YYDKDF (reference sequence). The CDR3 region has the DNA TGTGCCACCAGCAGAGATAGGGGGGGAGCCGAGCAGTACTTC. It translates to CATSRDRGGAEQYF.

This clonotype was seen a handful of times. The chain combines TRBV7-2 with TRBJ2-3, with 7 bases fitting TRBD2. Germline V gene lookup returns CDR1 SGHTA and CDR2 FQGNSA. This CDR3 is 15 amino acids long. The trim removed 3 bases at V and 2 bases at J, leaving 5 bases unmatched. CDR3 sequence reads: CASSFHGTITDTQYF. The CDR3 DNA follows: TGTGCCAGCAGCTTTCACGGGACTATCACAGATACGCAGTATTTT.

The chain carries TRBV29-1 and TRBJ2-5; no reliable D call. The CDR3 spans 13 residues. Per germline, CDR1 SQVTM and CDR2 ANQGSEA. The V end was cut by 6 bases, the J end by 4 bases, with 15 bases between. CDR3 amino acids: CSVDHNTIETQYF. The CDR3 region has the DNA TGCAGCGTCGACCATAATACCATAGAGACCCAGTACTTC.

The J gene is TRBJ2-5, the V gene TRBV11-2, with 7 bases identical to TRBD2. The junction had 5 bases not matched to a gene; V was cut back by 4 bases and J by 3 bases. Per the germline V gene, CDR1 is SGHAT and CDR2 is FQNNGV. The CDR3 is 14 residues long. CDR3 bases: TGTGCCAGCAGCTCATGGGAGGGAAAAGAGACCCAGTACTTC. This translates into CASSSWEGKETQYF.

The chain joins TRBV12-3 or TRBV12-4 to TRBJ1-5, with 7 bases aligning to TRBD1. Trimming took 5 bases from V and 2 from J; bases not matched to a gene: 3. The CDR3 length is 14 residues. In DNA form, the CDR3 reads TGTGCCAGCAGTGAGGGGGCAGGCAATCAGCCCCAGCATTTT. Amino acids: CASSEGAGNQPQHF.

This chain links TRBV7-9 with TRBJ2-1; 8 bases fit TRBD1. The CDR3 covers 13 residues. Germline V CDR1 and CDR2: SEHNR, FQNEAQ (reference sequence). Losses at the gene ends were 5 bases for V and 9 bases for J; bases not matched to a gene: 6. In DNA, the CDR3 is TGTGCCAGCAGCGACCGACAGGGGAGTGAGCAGTTCTTC. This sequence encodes CASSDRQGSEQFF.

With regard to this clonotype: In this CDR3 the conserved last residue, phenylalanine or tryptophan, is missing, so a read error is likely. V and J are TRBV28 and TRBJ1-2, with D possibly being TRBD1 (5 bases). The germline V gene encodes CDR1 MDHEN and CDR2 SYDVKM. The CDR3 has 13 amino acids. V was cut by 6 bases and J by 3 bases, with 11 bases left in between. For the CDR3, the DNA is TGTGCCAGCAGCCCAGGGACTCACTATGGCTACACCATC. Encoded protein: CASSPGTHYGYTI.

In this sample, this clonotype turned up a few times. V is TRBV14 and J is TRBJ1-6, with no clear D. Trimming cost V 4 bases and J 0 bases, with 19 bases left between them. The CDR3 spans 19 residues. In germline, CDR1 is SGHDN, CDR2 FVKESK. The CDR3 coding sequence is TGTGCCAGCAGCCGAGGAAGAGGCGGCAGTAGCTCCTATAATTCACCCCTCCACTTT. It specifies CASSRGRGGSSSYNSPLHF.

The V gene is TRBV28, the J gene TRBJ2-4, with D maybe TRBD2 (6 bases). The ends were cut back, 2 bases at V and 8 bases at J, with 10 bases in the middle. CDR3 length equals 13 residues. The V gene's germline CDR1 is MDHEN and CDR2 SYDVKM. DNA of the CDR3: TGTGCCAGCAGTTTACGGGAGAGAGACATTCAGTACTTC. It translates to CASSLRERDIQYF.

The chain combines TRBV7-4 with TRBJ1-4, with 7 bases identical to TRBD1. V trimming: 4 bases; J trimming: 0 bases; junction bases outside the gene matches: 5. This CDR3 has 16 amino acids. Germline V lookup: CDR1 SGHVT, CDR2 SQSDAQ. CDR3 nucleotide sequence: TGTGCCAGCAGCTCCCTCGACAGGGCAACTAATGAAAAACTGTTTTTT. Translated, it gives CASSSLDRATNEKLFF. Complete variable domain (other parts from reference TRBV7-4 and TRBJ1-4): GAGVSQSPRYKVAKRGRDVALRCDSISGHVTLYWYRQTLGQGSEVLTYSQSDAQRDKSGRPSGRFSAERPERSVSTLKIQRTEQGDSAVYLCASSSLDRATNEKLFFGSGTQLSVL.

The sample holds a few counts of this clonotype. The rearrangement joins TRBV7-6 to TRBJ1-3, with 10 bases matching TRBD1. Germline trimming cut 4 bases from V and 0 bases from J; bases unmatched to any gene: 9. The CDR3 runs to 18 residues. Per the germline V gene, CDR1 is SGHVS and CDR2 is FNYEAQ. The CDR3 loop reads CASSSPRGQGVSGNTIYF. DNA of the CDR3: TGTGCCAGCAGCTCCCCACGAGGACAGGGGGTCTCTGGAAACACCATATATTTT.

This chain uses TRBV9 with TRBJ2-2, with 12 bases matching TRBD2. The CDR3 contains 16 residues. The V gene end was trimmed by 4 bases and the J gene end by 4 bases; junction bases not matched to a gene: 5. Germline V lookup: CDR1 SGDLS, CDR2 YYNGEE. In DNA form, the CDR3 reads TGTGCCAGCAGCCCGTCTAGCGGGGGGGTCACCGGGGAGCTGTTTTTT. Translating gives CASSPSSGGVTGELFF.

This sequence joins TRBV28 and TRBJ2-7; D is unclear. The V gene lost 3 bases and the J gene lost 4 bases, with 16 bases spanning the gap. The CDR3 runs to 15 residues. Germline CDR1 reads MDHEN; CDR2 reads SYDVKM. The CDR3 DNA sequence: TGTGCCAGCAGTTTGTTTCACCCCACCCTTTACGAGCAGTACTTC. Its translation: CASSLFHPTLYEQYF.

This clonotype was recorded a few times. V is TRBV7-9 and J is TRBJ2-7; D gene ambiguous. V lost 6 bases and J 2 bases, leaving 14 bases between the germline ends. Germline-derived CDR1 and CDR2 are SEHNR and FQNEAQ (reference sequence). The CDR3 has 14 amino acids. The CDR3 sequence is CASSDPTPPYEQYF. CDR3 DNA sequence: TGTGCCAGCAGTGACCCTACTCCCCCCTACGAGCAGTACTTC.